This entry describes one TCR beta chain. The antigen is undetermined. The CDR3 is made up of 14 amino acids. Deletions cut 8 bases from V and 0 bases from J, with 16 bases between. Germline values: CDR1 SQVTM, CDR2 ANQGSEA. These data belong to a study of cytomegalovirus exposure and HLA in healthy donors. Study-wide background: HLA-typed donors were the source of approximately 80 million unique TCRs, which an early data release held. Whole-study findings and limits: Compared with the roughly 670-donor mean, an Asian-associated ancestry cluster reportedly had fewer N-insertions, according to a later analysis. Beyond CMV serostatus, there was no information to go on about immune exposure.

13 Jbeta primers and 60 Vbeta primers were used for the PCR. Measured with immunoSEQ multiplex PCR; TCRdb has only the in-frame clones, and not every one. Of 200,000 to 250,000 clones in the sample, roughly 78% are singletons; the top ten hold 0.4% to 0.6%. The specimen was PBMCs. The gene calls are TRBV29-1 and TRBJ1-1; D unclear. The clonotype comes from a boy aged 5-17 years in good health and CMV-seronegative. Written as DNA, the CDR3 is TGCAGCCTAAAACGCGGGATGGTGAACACTGAAGCTTTCTTT. It codes for CSLKRGMVNTEAFF.